This T cell receptor (beta chain) is drawn from a study of regulatory T cells in long-lasting Graves disease. The sample's time point: persistent/refractory GD, antithyroid drugs over 5 years with positive TRAb. Construction of the TCR library relied on RNA isolated from PBMCs. Each patient gave 7.5 to 9 milliliters of EDTA-anticoagulated peripheral blood. This clonotype was counted between two and nine times. No antigen is known for it. General study findings and limits: Persistent patients shared under 3,000 public clonotypes among themselves. Newly diagnosed patients shared fewer, at approximately 970. Persistent disease preferred TRBV28, TRBJ1-2 and TRBJ2-5; new disease, TRBV20-1 and TRBJ2-1.

This CDR3 has 13 amino acids. Trimming took 10 bases from V and 2 from J, leaving 15 bases between them. The germline V gene encodes CDR1 SNHLY and CDR2 FYNNEI. According to the study, TCR beta libraries were built with iRepertoire HTBI primers and CDR3-region Arm-PCR. TCRdb re-analysed the multiplex PCR reads in MiXCR, keeping a single row per CDR3 protein. The data hold 450,000 or so distinct CDR3 sequences, with approximately 23% observed a single time. This material consisted of peripheral blood mononuclear cells (PBMCs), taken when the disease was refractory, from a patient treated with antithyroid drugs. This receptor was obtained from a female donor with Graves disease. J is TRBJ2-7 and V is TRBV2; TRBD1 is a possible D gene (6 bases). Here the CDR3 DNA reads TGTGCCACCTGGGACACGGTGACCTACGAGCAGTACTTC. The encoded protein is CATWDTVTYEQYF.